This section outlines one T cell receptor (beta chain) sequence together with its context. The sample belongs to a study of blood T cell repertoires in COVID-19. Study as a whole: Donors in the United States, Italy and Spain gave samples during acute or convalescent COVID-19. PBMCs, B-cell-depleted T cells, or T cells provided the cDNA or gDNA that made up the material.

This CDR3 spans 11 amino acids. The germline gives CDR1 DFQATT, CDR2 SNEGSKA (reference sequence). The J segment lost 8 bases and the V segment lost 6 bases, leaving 6 bases of the junction unmatched. Authors' methods: Cell counts per sample came from amplifying reference gene primers. TCRdb's table, derived via immunoSEQ multiplex PCR, lists solely in-frame clones and lacks some. The V and J calls and clone size are taken from that table; D and trimming were inferred from the DNA. The sample consists of over 130,000 clones, 77% of them appearing once. Sequenced sample: peripheral blood. The sequence came from a woman in her fifties or sixties with active or convalescent COVID-19. The rearrangement links TRBV20-1 to TRBJ1-2; 7 nucleotides match TRBD1. In DNA form, the CDR3 reads TGCAGTGCAACGGGACAGAGGGGCTACACCTTC. Protein product: CSATGQRGYTF.